This TCR beta chain was documented in a study of vaccination effects on CD4 cells after COVID-19. CDR1 is SGHDT, CDR2 YYEEEE, per germline. The CDR3 is made up of 16 amino acids. The germline V and J ends were trimmed by 4 bases and 4 bases, with 18 bases remaining between them. As concerns this clone: Antigen unknown.

Expansion of antigen-specific CD4+ T cells with viral peptide pools was carried out by the ViraFEST assay before sequencing. With 10 days of culture completed, CD4+ T cells were isolated. According to the study, vaccine recipients showed no prior SARS-CoV-2 infection and negative nucleocapsid antibodies. Cultures of around 2.2 million PBMC per well contained around 11 IU/ml IL-2 plus 10 ug/ml peptides. The assay was immunoSEQ multiplex PCR, and TCRdb's table has in-frame clones only and misses some. Here the sample spans tens of thousands of clones, over 60% being singletons. The chain couples TRBV5-6 to TRBJ1-5; D possibly corresponds to TRBD1 (5 bases). Source: CD4+ T cells from PBMCs cultured with HCoV-NL63 spike peptides, taken before COVID-19 vaccination. The TCR sequence derives from a human donor who received a COVID-19 vaccine. This CDR3 reads CASSRFDGGENQPQHF. CDR3 DNA: TGTGCCAGCAGCCGATTCGACGGAGGGGAGAATCAGCCCCAGCATTTT.